This is a list of T cell receptor beta chains from one sample in a study of blood T cell repertoires in COVID-19. Clones were read by immunoSEQ multiplex PCR, and TCRdb kept only the in-frame ones, dropping some. The sample yields 140,000 or so clones, roughly nine tenths seen once. The sample consisted of peripheral blood. Receptors were obtained from a human donor with COVID-19, enrolled during active disease. The donor label of this sample is uncertain. The CDR3 runs from the conserved cysteine through the conserved F or W. The D gene is left open where the match is weak. Some rows mark clone size as missing; the rest say once, few, many or name a class of expanded clone.

D,size,J,V,CDR3,DNA
NA,once,TRBJ1-5,TRBV19,CASEGQIGNQPQHF,TGTGCCAGCGAAGGACAAATTGGCAATCAGCCCCAGCATTTT
TRBD1,NA,TRBJ1-1,TRBV7-9,CASSPTGGMNTEAFF,TGTGCCAGCAGCCCAACAGGGGGAATGAACACTGAAGCTTTCTTT
NA,NA,TRBJ2-5,TRBV27,CASSLSRQETQYF,TGTGCCAGCAGTTTATCCCGGCAAGAGACCCAGTACTTC
TRBD1,NA,TRBJ1-5,TRBV19,CATRDRVTQPQHF,TGTGCCACCCGGGACAGGGTTACTCAGCCCCAGCATTTT
NA,NA,TRBJ1-2,TRBV6-2/TRBV6-3,CASSYSIQGADGYTF,TGTGCCAGCAGTTACTCGATACAGGGAGCGGATGGCTACACCTTC
NA,NA,TRBJ1-2,TRBV6-1,CASSEGLGGAYGYTF,TGTGCCAGCAGTGAGGGACTGGGGGGAGCCTATGGCTACACCTTC
NA,NA,TRBJ1-2,TRBV27,CASSRSNVAGSSGYGYTF,TGTGCCAGCAGTCGCAGTAATGTAGCAGGGTCCTCGGGCTATGGCTACACCTTC
TRBD2,NA,TRBJ2-5,TRBV10-2,CASRTAAGGETQYF,TGCGCCAGCAGAACCGCCGCGGGAGGGGAGACCCAGTACTTC
TRBD1,many,TRBJ1-2,TRBV10-3,CAISSRDRTRYGYTF,TGTGCCATCAGTTCTCGGGACAGGACGCGCTATGGCTACACCTTC
NA,NA,TRBJ1-3,TRBV15,CATSRDTVSGGNTIYF,TGTGCCACCAGCAGAGATACCGTCTCTGGCGGAAACACCATATATTTT
NA,NA,TRBJ1-5,TRBV2,CASSEGDGSQPQHF,TGTGCCAGCAGTGAAGGGGACGGGAGTCAGCCCCAGCATTTT
TRBD1,NA,TRBJ1-6,TRBV6-5,CASRGTGTHSPLHF,TGTGCCAGCAGGGGGACAGGGACCCATTCACCCCTCCACTTT
TRBD1,once,TRBJ2-2,TRBV7-3,CASSLRQGEGGELFF,TGTGCCAGCAGCTTAAGACAGGGCGAGGGCGGGGAGCTGTTTTTT
TRBD1,NA,TRBJ1-6,TRBV4-1,CASSQGTGGTPLHF,TGCGCCAGCAGCCAAGGCACAGGGGGTACACCCCTCCACTTT
TRBD1,NA,TRBJ2-7,TRBV10-3,CAIRGDRGTVEQYF,TGTGCCATCAGAGGCGACAGGGGGACGGTAGAGCAGTACTTC
TRBD2,NA,TRBJ2-5,TRBV7-7,CASSPQTGGGVHQETQYF,TGTGCCAGCAGCCCCCAGACGGGCGGGGGAGTCCACCAAGAGACCCAGTACTTC
TRBD1,NA,TRBJ2-7,TRBV10-3,CAINSDRGNEQYF,TGTGCCATCAACTCCGACAGGGGGAACGAGCAGTACTTC
NA,NA,TRBJ1-3,TRBV7-9,CASSTQGRKNTIYF,TGTGCCAGCAGCACACAGGGTCGAAAGAACACCATATATTTT
NA,NA,TRBJ1-1,TRBV7-9,CASSLAAGSHTEAFF,TGTGCCAGCAGCTTAGCCGCAGGGTCCCACACTGAAGCTTTCTTT
NA,NA,TRBJ1-4,TRBV24-1,CATSDSTQAGEKLFF,TGTGCCACCAGTGACTCGACCCAGGCAGGGGAAAAACTGTTTTTT
NA,NA,TRBJ1-1,TRBV19,CASSGMNTEAFF,TGTGCCAGTAGCGGTATGAACACTGAAGCTTTCTTT
NA,NA,TRBJ2-7,TRBV5-1,CASTPSSGLRTYEQYF,TGCGCCAGCACCCCCTCCTCTGGACTCCGGACCTACGAGCAGTACTTC
NA,NA,TRBJ2-5,TRBV24-1,CATSDLNFAGTETQYF,TGTGCCACCAGTGATTTGAATTTCGCAGGTACGGAGACCCAGTACTTC
TRBD1,NA,TRBJ1-5,TRBV30,CAWSSGTGYQPQHF,TGTGCCTGGAGCTCCGGGACAGGATATCAGCCCCAGCATTTT
NA,NA,TRBJ2-7,TRBV28,CASEGGRGLYEQYF,TGTGCCAGCGAAGGGGGAAGAGGGCTCTACGAGCAGTACTTC
TRBD2,NA,TRBJ2-7,TRBV5-1,CASRPTSGSPYEQYF,TGCGCCAGCAGGCCTACTAGCGGGAGCCCCTACGAGCAGTACTTC
TRBD1,NA,TRBJ1-4,TRBV11-3,CASSLDAGQNEKLFF,TGTGCCAGCAGCTTAGATGCGGGACAGAATGAAAAACTGTTTTTT